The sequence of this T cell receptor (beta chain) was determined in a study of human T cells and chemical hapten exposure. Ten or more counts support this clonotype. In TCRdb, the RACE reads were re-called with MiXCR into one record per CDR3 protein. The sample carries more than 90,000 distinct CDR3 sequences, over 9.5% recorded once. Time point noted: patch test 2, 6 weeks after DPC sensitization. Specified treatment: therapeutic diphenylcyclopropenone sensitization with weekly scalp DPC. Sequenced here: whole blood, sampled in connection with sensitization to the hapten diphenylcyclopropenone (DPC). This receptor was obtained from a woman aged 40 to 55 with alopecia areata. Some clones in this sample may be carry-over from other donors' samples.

CDR3 nucleotide sequence: TGTGCCAGCAGTCTATCGACAGGATCCCAGCCCCAGCATTTT. It yields the protein CASSLSTGSQPQHF. The V call is TRBV12-3 or TRBV12-4, the J call TRBJ1-5; D may be TRBD1 (6 bases). The germline V and J ends were trimmed by 5 bases and 7 bases, with 15 bases remaining between them. This CDR3 contains 14 residues.